This T cell receptor beta chain originates from a study of beta chain features in type 1 diabetes. Findings of the study overall: For TCRB rearrangement, an influence of HLA type remained unresolved here.

Germline V lookup: CDR1 MNHNY, CDR2 SVGAGI (reference sequence). The CDR3 has 15 residues. V trimming: 5 bases; J trimming: 5 bases; junction bases outside the gene matches: 7. Markers CD45RO/CCR7/CD25/CD127/CD95/CD27 served to sort CD4+ naive, central memory, regulatory and stem cell-like memory cells. cDNA synthesis used the whole RNA isolate, giving expressed TCRB sequences. Using immunoSEQ multiplex PCR, the repertoire was profiled, and TCRdb retains in-frame clones only, with some absent. There are about 360,000 clones in the sample; around 13% occur only once, and more than 0.015% lies in the top ten. This clone has only a few counts. What it binds is unknown.

This chain connects TRBV6-6 to TRBJ1-5, with 9 bases fitting TRBD1. This receptor was identified in a man aged 18 to 29 in good health. The sample consisted of naive CD4+ T cells from blood. DNA for the CDR3: TGTGCCAGCAGTAACACAGGGGGCACAGATCAGCCCCAGCATTTT. Protein product: CASSNTGGTDQPQHF.